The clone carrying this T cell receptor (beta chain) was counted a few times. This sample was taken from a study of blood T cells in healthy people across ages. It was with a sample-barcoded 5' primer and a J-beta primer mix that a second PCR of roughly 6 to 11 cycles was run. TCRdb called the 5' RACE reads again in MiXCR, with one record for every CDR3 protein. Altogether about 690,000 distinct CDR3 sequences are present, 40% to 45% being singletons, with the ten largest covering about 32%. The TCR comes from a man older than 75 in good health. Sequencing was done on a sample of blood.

For the CDR3, the DNA is TGTGCCAGCAGCGCCGGGACCGGGACTCTTTACACCTTC. It codes for CASSAGTGTLYTF. The chain has TRBV7-9 and TRBJ1-2; TRBD1 might be the D (5 bases). The ends were cut back, 5 bases at V and 11 bases at J, with 18 bases in the middle. The CDR3 has 13 residues. Germline-derived CDR1 and CDR2 are SEHNR and FQNEAQ (reference sequence).